This T cell receptor beta chain was sequenced during a study of blood T cell repertoires in COVID-19. Those enrolled, adults aged 18 to 89 years, came from roughly 22 US areas. The CDR3 extends over 15 amino acids. V was pared by 4 bases and J by 5 bases, with 17 bases between. Germline V gives CDR1 MDHEN, CDR2 SYDVKM. Repertoires were generated with immunoSEQ multiplex PCR, while TCRdb's copy carries only in-frame clones and drops some. The sample includes about 200,000 clones, under 80% of them seen just once. The specimen sequenced was PBMCs or T cells enriched from blood (not recorded which). The TCR was taken from a woman aged 45-60 years with acute COVID-19. The genes are TRBV28 and TRBJ2-5, with TRBD2 as a possible D gene (5 bases). CDR3 nucleotides: TGTGCCAGCAGTTCCCCGGTAGGTCAGCGGGAGACCCAGTACTTC. Translated: CASSSPVGQRETQYF.